A selection of T cell receptor beta chains follows, all from one sample in a study of chronic HIV infection and antiretroviral therapy. TCRdb re-derived calls from the 5' RACE reads in MiXCR, one entry per CDR3 protein. Of about 48,000 distinct CDR3 sequences in the sample, about a fifth were seen once. Sequences were obtained from peripheral blood. These receptors came from an adult who had HIV and had not received antiretroviral therapy, or was an uninfected healthy control (not recorded which). CDR3s include the opening cysteine and the closing phenylalanine or tryptophan. A D gene is named only where the DNA matches it firmly. A row's size may be missing; if present it is once, few, many or a size class.

V,J,size,D,CDR3,DNA
TRBV29-1,TRBJ1-1,few,TRBD1,CSVGYRGGDTEAFF,TGCAGCGTTGGATACAGGGGGGGGGACACTGAAGCTTTCTTT
TRBV6-6,TRBJ2-7,few,TRBD2,CASSLLAESYEQYF,TGTGCCAGCAGCCTACTAGCGGAGTCCTACGAGCAGTACTTC
TRBV9,TRBJ2-1,few,-,CASSVASADEQFF,TGTGCCAGCAGCGTAGCTAGTGCCGATGAGCAGTTCTTC
TRBV28,TRBJ2-3,few,-,CASSLPGNGWDTQYF,TGTGCCAGCAGTTTACCAGGGAACGGTTGGGATACGCAGTATTTT
TRBV7-3,TRBJ2-2,few,-,CASSPRGPNTGELFF,TGTGCCAGCAGCCCCCGGGGCCCGAACACCGGGGAGCTGTTTTTT
TRBV6-5,TRBJ2-2,-,-,CASHVGTGELFF,TGTGCCAGCCATGTGGGCACCGGGGAGCTGTTTTTT
TRBV10-2,TRBJ1-6,many,-,CASDPGNSPLHF,TGCGCCAGCGATCCCGGTAATTCACCCCTCCACTTT
TRBV7-9,TRBJ1-1,few,-,CASSLPGGTEAFF,TGTGCCAGCAGCTTACCAGGAGGCACTGAAGCTTTCTTT
TRBV7-2,TRBJ1-2,few,TRBD1,CASPQTGNYGYTF,TGTGCCAGCCCACAGACAGGGAACTATGGCTACACCTTC
TRBV27,TRBJ2-7,-,TRBD1,CASSRTGVGVPYEQYF,TGTGCCAGCAGCCGGACAGGGGTTGGGGTTCCCTACGAGCAGTACTTC
TRBV29-1,TRBJ2-3,-,-,CSVARGTTDTQYF,TGCAGCGTCGCCAGGGGAACGACAGATACGCAGTATTTT
TRBV29-1,TRBJ1-3,-,TRBD1,CSAGTGFGNTIYF,TGCAGCGCTGGGACAGGGTTCGGAAACACCATATATTTT
TRBV7-9,TRBJ2-7,few,TRBD2,CASSLQRDGGYEQYF,TGTGCCAGCAGCTTACAGCGGGATGGAGGATACGAGCAGTACTTC
TRBV20-1,TRBJ2-3,few,TRBD2,CSASTSGRTDTQYF,TGCAGTGCTAGCACTAGCGGGAGAACAGATACGCAGTATTTT
TRBV30,TRBJ2-2,-,-,CAWSGLANTGELFF,TGTGCCTGGAGTGGACTAGCGAACACCGGGGAGCTGTTTTTT
TRBV29-1,TRBJ1-1,-,-,CSALDGLPPGAEAFF,TGCAGCGCGCTGGACGGTTTGCCCCCCGGCGCTGAAGCTTTCTTT
TRBV5-4,TRBJ2-3,few,-,CASSLGLGAASTDTQYF,TGTGCCAGCAGCTTGGGACTAGGGGCCGCTAGCACAGATACGCAGTATTTT
TRBV9,TRBJ2-5,-,-,CASSVSEETQYF,TGTGCCAGCAGCGTATCCGAGGAGACCCAGTACTTC